The present TCR beta chain was sequenced within a study of monozygotic twins with inflammatory bowel disease. The CDR3 runs 14 residues. Eight separate reactions per sample yielded the cDNA. Each UMI, carrying a 6-nucleotide sample barcode, came from template switching. TCRdb re-called the 5' RACE reads and shows each CDR3 protein once, DNA omitted. The sample holds roughly 140,000 distinct CDR3 sequences. The specimen sequenced was blood. This sequence originates from a human donor with ulcerative colitis or Crohn's disease, or a healthy co-twin of an affected twin (not recorded which). The chain links TRBV12-3 or TRBV12-4 to TRBJ2-3; TCRdb returns TRBD1, unconfirmable since there is no DNA. CDR3 region: CASRPGTSTDTQYF.